Each of the 22 T cell receptor beta chains below was sequenced from the same sample in a study of cytomegalovirus exposure and HLA in healthy donors. Both 60 Vbeta primers and 13 Jbeta primers went into the PCR. Clones were read by immunoSEQ multiplex PCR, and TCRdb kept only the in-frame ones, dropping some. The data contain some 90,000 clones, 80% of them seen just once; the ten biggest clones take up 32%. Input material: PBMCs. These receptors were obtained from a man aged 50-60 years in good health and CMV-seropositive.

The chain has TRBV6-1 and TRBJ2-7, with 7 bases lining up with TRBD2. V shed 4 bases, J shed 3 bases, and the junction held 3 bases outside the gene matches. The CDR3 length is 13 residues. The germline V gene has CDR1 MNHNS and CDR2 SASEGT. The CDR3 coding sequence is TGTGCCAGCAGTGGGGAGCGGGGCTACGAGCAGTACTTC. Amino acid sequence: CASSGERGYEQYF.

The chain links TRBV30 to TRBJ1-1; no firm D call. Germline-derived CDR1 and CDR2 are GTSNPN and SVGIG (reference sequence). CDR3 length equals 10 residues. CDR3 nucleotides: TGTGCGGGAGGTCGTGAGGAAGCTTTCTTT. Translation: CAGGREEAFF.

The chain links TRBV18 to TRBJ1-2, with D perhaps matching TRBD1 (6 bases). CDR1 is KGHSH and CDR2 is LQKENI in the germline V gene. Deletions cut 5 bases from V and 2 bases from J, with 15 bases between. This CDR3 is built from 15 residues. The CDR3 loop reads CASSADRQANYGYTF. CDR3 in DNA: TGTGCCAGCTCAGCCGATCGACAGGCCAACTATGGCTACACCTTC.

The chain combines TRBV7-6 with TRBJ1-1, with unresolved D. Between the trimmed V and J ends, which lost 3 bases and 5 bases, there was a span of 22 bases. Germline V gene lookup returns CDR1 SGHVS and CDR2 FNYEAQ. CDR3 length equals 17 residues. The CDR3 DNA reads TGTGCCAGCAGCTTTAATCGCAGGAATGGTATAAGAACTGAAGCTTTCTTT. The encoded protein is CASSFNRRNGIRTEAFF.

The chain uses TRBV11-2 and TRBJ2-3, with 7 nucleotides matching TRBD2. The CDR3 covers 16 residues. Per germline, CDR1 SGHAT and CDR2 FQNNGV. The V segment lost 1 base and the J segment 3 bases; nucleotides outside the gene matches: 7. The CDR3, as DNA: TGTGCCAGCAGCTTAGGTTTGCCGGGAGGAACAGATACGCAGTATTTT. Translation: CASSLGLPGGTDTQYF.

The chain couples TRBV11-2 to TRBJ2-5; 11 bases fit TRBD1. The end of the DNA fits TRBJ2-7 better, so the J call may be wrong. The germline V gene has CDR1 SGHAT and CDR2 FQNNGV. The CDR3 length is 16 residues. The CDR3 loop reads CASSSRDRGATYEQYF. CDR3 sequence (DNA): TGTGCCAGCAGCTCCCGGGACAGGGGGGCCACCTACGAGCAGTACTTC.

This clone was seen a few times. This chain uses TRBV11-2 with TRBJ1-2, with D tentatively TRBD1 (5 bases). The CDR3 runs 13 residues. Germline CDR1 reads SGHAT; CDR2 reads FQNNGV. The V gene lost 0 bases and the J gene lost 8 bases, with 10 bases spanning the gap. The CDR3 loop is CASSLDRVDGYTF. The CDR3 DNA sequence: TGTGCCAGCAGCTTAGACAGGGTAGACGGCTACACCTTC.

The gene calls are TRBV7-9 and TRBJ2-2; tentative D call: TRBD2 (6 bases). CDR3 length: 14 amino acids. Germline V gene sequence: CDR1 SEHNR, CDR2 FQNEAQ (reference sequence). Trimming pared 8 bases from V and 5 bases from J, leaving 15 bases between. The CDR3 spells CASGRTAGTGELFF. As DNA, the CDR3 is TGTGCCAGCGGACGGACGGCGGGGACCGGGGAGCTGTTTTTT.

The sample holds a few counts of this clone. This chain links TRBV19 with TRBJ1-1, with 10 bases matching TRBD1. Germline CDR1 reads LNHDA; CDR2 reads SQIVND (reference sequence). This CDR3 is built from 18 residues. V was pared by 3 bases and J by 3 bases, with 13 bases of the junction left unmatched. The CDR3 sequence is CASSISGTGDVSDTEAFF. CDR3 nucleotide sequence: TGTGCCAGTAGTATCTCCGGGACAGGGGATGTCTCGGACACTGAAGCTTTCTTT.

This clone was detected only a few times. The chain is built from TRBV11-2 and TRBJ2-2; D unresolved. Germline lookup yields CDR1 SGHAT and CDR2 FQNNGV. The CDR3 length is 12 residues. V was clipped by 4 bases and J by 6 bases, with 6 bases between them. The CDR3: CASSSDSGELFF. Written as DNA, the CDR3 is TGTGCCAGCAGCTCCGACTCCGGGGAGCTGTTTTTT. The full variable domain, rest sourced from reference TRBV11-2 and TRBJ2-2, is EAGVAQSPRYKIIEKRQSVAFWCNPISGHATLYWYQQILGQGPKLLIQFQNNGVVDDSQLPKDRFSAERLKGVDSTLKIQPAKLEDSAVYLCASSSDSGELFFGEGSRLTVL.

J is TRBJ2-3 and V is TRBV2; D might be TRBD1 (5 bases). Per germline, CDR1 SNHLY and CDR2 FYNNEI. The germline V and J ends were trimmed by 8 bases and 4 bases, with 7 bases remaining between them. This CDR3 spans 11 amino acids. The CDR3 sequence: CASWTPDTQYF. CDR3 sequence (DNA): TGTGCCAGCTGGACACCAGATACGCAGTATTTT.

The chain couples TRBV5-4 to TRBJ2-5; 12 bases fit TRBD2. The junction had 7 bases not matched to a gene; V was cut back by 2 bases and J by 5 bases. The CDR3 is 16 residues long. In germline, CDR1 is SGHNT, CDR2 YYREEE (reference sequence). CDR3 sequence (DNA): TGTGCCAGCAGCTTAGCGCTAGCGGGAGGGGAGGAGACCCAGTACTTC. It encodes CASSLALAGGEETQYF. Supplemented by reference TRBV5-4 and TRBJ2-5, the full variable domain reads ETGVTQSPTHLIKTRGQQVTLRCSSQSGHNTVSWYQQALGQGPQFIFQYYREEENGRGNFPPRFSGLQFPNYSSELNVNALELDDSALYLCASSLALAGGEETQYFGPGTRLLVL.

V is TRBV5-8 and J is TRBJ2-5, with 12 bases identical to TRBD2. V trimming: 4 bases; J trimming: 4 bases; junction bases outside the gene matches: 14. Germline V gives CDR1 SGHTS, CDR2 YDEGEE. This CDR3 contains 18 residues. CDR3 nucleotide sequence: TGTGCCAGCAGCCGAATGCTCGGACTAGCGGGAACTCGAGAGACCCAGTACTTC. Its translation: CASSRMLGLAGTRETQYF.

The gene calls are TRBV29-1 and TRBJ1-2; the match to TRBD1 covers 9 bases. V lost 7 bases, J lost 7 bases, and 7 bases stayed unmatched. Germline CDR1 and CDR2: SQVTM and ANQGSEA. There are 12 residues in the CDR3. CDR3 nucleotide sequence: TGCAGCGCAGCGGGACAGGGAGGTGGCTACACCTTC. Its protein is CSAAGQGGGYTF. The variable domain in full, completed from reference TRBV29-1 and TRBJ1-2, reads SAVISQKPSRDICQRGTSLTIQCQVDSQVTMMFWYRQQPGQSLTLIATANQGSEATYESGFVIDKFPISRPNLTFSTLTVSNMSPEDSSIYLCSAAGQGGGYTFGSGTRLTVV.

This chain connects TRBV7-6 to TRBJ2-2; 7 positions agree with TRBD2. The V and J ends lost 5 bases and 0 bases, in that order; junction bases with no gene match: 3. CDR1 and CDR2 from the germline V gene are SGHVS and FNYEAQ. The CDR3 length is 15 residues. This CDR3 is CASSPGGANTGELFF. The CDR3, as DNA: TGTGCCAGCAGCCCTGGGGGGGCGAACACCGGGGAGCTGTTTTTT.

V is TRBV5-8 and J is TRBJ2-5, with D possibly TRBD2 on 6 matching bases. The length of the CDR3 is 14 residues. V was cut by 2 bases and J by 13 bases, with 21 bases left in between. Germline V gene data show CDR1 as SGHTS and CDR2 as YDEGEE. DNA of the CDR3: TGTGCCAGCAGCTTAAAGGACGGGAGAATCGGAGCGTACTTC. Translating it yields CASSLKDGRIGAYF.

V usage is TRBV6-5 and J usage is TRBJ2-5, with no clear D. V was shortened by 5 bases and J by 3 bases, with 10 bases between the two germline ends. Germline CDR1 is MNHEY and CDR2 is SVGAGI. This CDR3 has 13 residues. The CDR3 protein is CASSLAVEETQYF. The CDR3 DNA follows: TGTGCCAGCAGTCTTGCGGTGGAAGAGACCCAGTACTTC.

A few counts support this clone. CDR3 coding DNA: TGTGCCAGTAGTATTTGGCAGGGCGATCAGCCCCAGCATTTT. Translated: CASSIWQGDQPQHF. The rearrangement links TRBV19 to TRBJ1-5; possible D gene TRBD1, 5 bases. The V end lost 3 bases, the J end lost 5 bases, and 11 bases lay between the germline ends. This CDR3 has 14 residues. CDR1 is LNHDA, CDR2 SQIVND, per germline (reference sequence).

The rearrangement joins TRBV5-4 to TRBJ1-4; D unresolved. The length of the CDR3 is 16 residues. The V end lost 0 bases, the J end lost 7 bases, and 16 bases lay between the germline ends. CDR1 and CDR2 (germline): SGHNT, YYREEE (reference sequence). This chain's CDR3 is CASSLDPPQSGEKLFF. The DNA of the CDR3 is TGTGCCAGCAGCTTGGATCCGCCCCAATCGGGTGAAAAACTGTTTTTT.

This clone was detected only once. Germline is not matched at one junction end, which may reflect a read error. Other DNA sequences in the sample encode the same CDR3. This rearrangement joins TRBV5-1 to TRBJ1-2, with D perhaps matching TRBD1 (5 bases). The CDR3 loop spans 15 amino acids. In germline, CDR1 is SGHRS, CDR2 YFSETQ. The CDR3 nucleotides are TGCGCCAGTAGCTCCCCCGGCCCCCGGGGGTATGGCTACACCTTC. The encoded protein is CASSSPGPRGYGYTF.

This sequence joins TRBV10-1 and TRBJ1-1; TRBD1 is a possible D gene (5 bases). The CDR3 totals 13 residues. Germline values: CDR1 WNHNN, CDR2 SYGVQD (reference sequence). Trimming stripped 6 bases from V and 4 bases from J, with 12 bases between. CDR3 in amino acids: CASRLDGGTEAFF. The CDR3 nucleotides read TGCGCCAGCAGATTGGACGGGGGCACTGAAGCTTTCTTT.

V and J are TRBV27 and TRBJ1-2, with 7 positions matching TRBD1. Germline CDR1 reads MNHEY; CDR2 reads SMNVEV (reference sequence). This CDR3 has 17 residues. J lost 0 bases, V lost 4 bases, and 11 bases had no gene match. This chain's CDR3 is CASSSTFYRGANYGYTF. Written as DNA, the CDR3 is TGTGCCAGCAGTTCGACATTCTACAGGGGAGCTAACTATGGCTACACCTTC.